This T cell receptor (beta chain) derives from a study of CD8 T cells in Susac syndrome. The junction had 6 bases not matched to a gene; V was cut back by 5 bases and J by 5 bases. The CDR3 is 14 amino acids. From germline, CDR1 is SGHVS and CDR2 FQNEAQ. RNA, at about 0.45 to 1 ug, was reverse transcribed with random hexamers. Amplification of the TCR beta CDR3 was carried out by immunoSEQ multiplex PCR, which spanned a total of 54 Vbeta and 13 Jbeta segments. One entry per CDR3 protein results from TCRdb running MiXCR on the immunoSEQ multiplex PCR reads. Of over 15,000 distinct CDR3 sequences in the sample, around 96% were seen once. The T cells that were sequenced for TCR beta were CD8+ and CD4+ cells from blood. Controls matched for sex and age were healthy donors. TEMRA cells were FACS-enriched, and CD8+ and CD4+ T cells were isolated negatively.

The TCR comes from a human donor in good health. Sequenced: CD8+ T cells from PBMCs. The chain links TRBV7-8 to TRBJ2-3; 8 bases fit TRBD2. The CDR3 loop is CASSTGGPKDTQYF. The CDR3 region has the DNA TGTGCCAGCAGCACGGGAGGGCCCAAAGATACGCAGTATTTT.